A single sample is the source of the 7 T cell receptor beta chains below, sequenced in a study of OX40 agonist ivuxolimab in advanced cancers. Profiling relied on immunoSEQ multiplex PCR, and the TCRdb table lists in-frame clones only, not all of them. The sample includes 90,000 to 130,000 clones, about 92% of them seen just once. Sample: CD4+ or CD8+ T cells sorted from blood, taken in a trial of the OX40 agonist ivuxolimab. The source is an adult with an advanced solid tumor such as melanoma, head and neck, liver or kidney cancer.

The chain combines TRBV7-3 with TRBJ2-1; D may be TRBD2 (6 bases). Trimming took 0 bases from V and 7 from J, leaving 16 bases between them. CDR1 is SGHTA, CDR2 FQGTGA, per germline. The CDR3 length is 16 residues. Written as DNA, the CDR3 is TGTGCCAGCAGCTTAACTCCGGGGGTTTTATGGAATGAGCAGTTCTTC. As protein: CASSLTPGVLWNEQFF.

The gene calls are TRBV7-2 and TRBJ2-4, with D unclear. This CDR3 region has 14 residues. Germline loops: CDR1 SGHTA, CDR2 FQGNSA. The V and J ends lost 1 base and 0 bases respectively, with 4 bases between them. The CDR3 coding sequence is TGTGCCAGCAGCTTAGTACTAGCCAAAAACATTCAGTACTTC. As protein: CASSLVLAKNIQYF.

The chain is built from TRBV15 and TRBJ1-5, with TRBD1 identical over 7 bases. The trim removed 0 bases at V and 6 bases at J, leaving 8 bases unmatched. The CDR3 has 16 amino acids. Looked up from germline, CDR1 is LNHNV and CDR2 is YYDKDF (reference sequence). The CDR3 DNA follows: TGTGCCACCAGCAGAGATAGATCGACAGGGCTTCAGCCCCAGCATTTT. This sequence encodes CATSRDRSTGLQPQHF.

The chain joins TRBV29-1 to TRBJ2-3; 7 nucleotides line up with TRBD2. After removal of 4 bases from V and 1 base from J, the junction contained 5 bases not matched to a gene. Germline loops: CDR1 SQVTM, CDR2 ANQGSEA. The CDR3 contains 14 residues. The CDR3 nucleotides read TGCAGCGTTGTTGGGAGGGTCGGCACAGATACGCAGTATTTT. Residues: CSVVGRVGTDTQYF.

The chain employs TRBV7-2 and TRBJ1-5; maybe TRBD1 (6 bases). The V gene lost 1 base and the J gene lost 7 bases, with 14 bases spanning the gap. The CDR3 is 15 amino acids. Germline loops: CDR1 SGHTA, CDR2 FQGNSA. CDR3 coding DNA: TGTGCCAGCAGCTTAGGGGGGGCTTCGATGCAGCCCCAGCATTTT. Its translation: CASSLGGASMQPQHF.

CDR3 sequence: CASSSLTPTQYF. CDR3 bases: TGTGCCAGCAGCTCCTTAACGCCTACGCAGTATTTT. The chain combines TRBV11-2 with TRBJ2-3; D unclear. V was pared by 4 bases and J by 8 bases, with 10 bases between. The CDR3 is made up of 12 amino acids. Germline V gives CDR1 SGHAT, CDR2 FQNNGV.

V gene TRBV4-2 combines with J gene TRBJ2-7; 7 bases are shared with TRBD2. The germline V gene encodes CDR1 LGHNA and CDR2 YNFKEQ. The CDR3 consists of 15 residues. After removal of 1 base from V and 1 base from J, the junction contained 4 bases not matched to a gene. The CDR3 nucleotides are TGTGCCAGCAGCCAAGTCGAGGGAGGGTCCTACGAGCAGTACTTC. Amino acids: CASSQVEGGSYEQYF.